This entry concerns a single T cell receptor beta chain. Its antigen is still unknown. A much more abundant neighbour one base away suggests this may be a read error. This library used around 400 ng RNA and molecular barcoded adaptors spanning alpha/delta and beta/gamma chains. TCRdb used MiXCR to reprocess the reads, holding one entry per CDR3 protein. The sample lists 93,000 or so distinct CDR3 sequences; roughly a fifth were seen once. CDR3 size: 14 residues. The record originates from a study of read filtering for tumor transcriptome and immune sequencing. At the level of the study: Per sample, TCR-region reads ranged about 4 to 11 million by IR-seq, roughly 75 to 1,400 by RNA-seq. Study-wide findings and caveats: The CD138-negative fraction was mixed bone marrow immune cells, not pure T cells. Dropping single-read clonotypes raised IR-seq and RNA-seq shared-clonotype correlation.

The clonotype was recovered from a donor aged 40 or over with multiple myeloma. The rearrangement uses TRBV12-3 or TRBV12-4 and TRBJ2-1; 8 bases map to TRBD2. Sample: a population of CD138-negative cells sorted from bone marrow. DNA for the CDR3: TGTGCCAGCAGTTGGCGGGGGGCCAACAATGAGCGGTTCTTC. Its protein product is CASSWRGANNERFF.